Described below is a single T cell receptor beta chain sequence and its context. Antigen: not known. Using immunoSEQ multiplex PCR, the repertoire was profiled, and TCRdb retains in-frame clones only, with some absent. Here the sample spans 50,000 to 70,000 clones, 84% being singletons. V lost 4 bases and J lost 4, with 6 bases in between. In germline, CDR1 is MDHEN, CDR2 SYDVKM. This CDR3 spans 12 amino acids. This specimen comes from a study of OX40 agonist ivuxolimab in advanced cancers. Overall study findings and caveats: Both CD4+ and CD8+ T cell populations in blood had undergone clonal expansion by week 6 at 0.1 to 3.0 mg/kg.

The rearrangement joins TRBV28 to TRBJ2-3; D not resolved. The receptor comes from an adult with an advanced solid tumor such as melanoma, head and neck, liver or kidney cancer. This specimen consisted of CD4+ or CD8+ T cells sorted from blood, obtained in a trial of the OX40 agonist ivuxolimab. The DNA of the CDR3 is TGTGCCAGCAGTTCAAGGGCAGATACGCAGTATTTT. It translates to CASSSRADTQYF.